This is a list of T cell receptor beta chains from one sample in a study of blood T cell repertoires in COVID-19. Assay used: immunoSEQ multiplex PCR; TCRdb lists only in-frame clones, some missing. The sample includes tens of thousands of clones, 82% of them seen just once. The material sequenced was peripheral blood. The receptor set was obtained from an older woman with acute or convalescent COVID-19. Each CDR3 is given with its conserved first and last residue. A D gene is named only where the DNA matches it firmly. Size values are once, few and many counts, or a class for expanded clones, and some rows have none.

cdr3_nt	cdr3_aa	v_call	j_call	d_call	clone_size
TGTGCCAGCAGTTTTCGCCAGGGGGGCTACACCTTC	CASSFRQGGYTF	TRBV28	TRBJ1-2	-	-
TGTGCCAGCAGCTTAGGGGGCGTGTTGGGAAACACCATATATTTT	CASSLGGVLGNTIYF	TRBV9	TRBJ1-3	TRBD1	-
TGCGCCAGCAGGGGGGCCTCTGGAAACACCATATATTTT	CASRGASGNTIYF	TRBV5-1	TRBJ1-3	-	-
TGTGCCAGCAGCAAAAGAACCGGGACAGGGGAAGATACGCAGTATTTT	CASSKRTGTGEDTQYF	TRBV7-3	TRBJ2-3	TRBD1	-
TGTGCCAGCAGTGACGAGGGGGCAGGGAACCGTTCACCCCTCCACTTT	CASSDEGAGNRSPLHF	TRBV6-4	TRBJ1-6	TRBD1	-
TGTGCCAGTAGTATCTTCGCGAGCGGCAATCAGCCCCAGCATTTT	CASSIFASGNQPQHF	TRBV19	TRBJ1-5	-	-
TGTGCCAGCAGCTTTAGACTCCTGAACACCATATATTTT	CASSFRLLNTIYF	TRBV7-2	TRBJ1-3	-	-
TGTGCCAGCAGCGCACCCGGGACAGCCTTTAATAGCAATCAGCCCCAGCATTTT	CASSAPGTAFNSNQPQHF	TRBV7-2	TRBJ1-5	TRBD1	once
TGTGCCACCAGCAGAGCTAGGTCTGGAGGCTACACCTTC	CATSRARSGGYTF	TRBV15	TRBJ1-2	-	-
TGTGCCAGCAGGTTGACAGGGAGAGCCTTTAGTTCTTACGAGCAGTACTTC	CASRLTGRAFSSYEQYF	TRBV27	TRBJ2-7	TRBD1	-
TGCGCCAGCAGCGGGGGCGGGTTTCGAGAGACCCAGTACTTC	CASSGGGFRETQYF	TRBV5-1	TRBJ2-5	-	-
TGTGCCAGCTCACAACAAGCAGGGGCGGGCCATGGCTACACCTTC	CASSQQAGAGHGYTF	TRBV18	TRBJ1-2	-	-
TGTGCCAGCAGCCAATCATGGGAGATTACCAATGAGCAGTTCTTC	CASSQSWEITNEQFF	TRBV3-1/TRBV3-2	TRBJ2-1	-	-
TGTGCCAGCAGTGCCGGCCGGGACAGGGTGTTTAATCAGCCCCAGCATTTT	CASSAGRDRVFNQPQHF	TRBV6-1	TRBJ1-5	TRBD1	once
TGTGCCTGGACCACCGGGACAGAAGCTTTCTTT	CAWTTGTEAFF	TRBV30	TRBJ1-1	-	-
TGTGCCAGCTCACCAGCAGGGGGAAATCAGCCCCAGCATTTT	CASSPAGGNQPQHF	TRBV18	TRBJ1-5	TRBD1	-
TGTGCCAGCAGCTTCGGTCAGGGGGGCGGATCACCCCTCCACTTT	CASSFGQGGGSPLHF	TRBV5-6	TRBJ1-6	TRBD1	once
TGCAGTGCTAGTCTCACAGGAGCGAACACTGAAGCTTTCTTT	CSASLTGANTEAFF	TRBV20-1	TRBJ1-1	-	-
TGTGCCAGCAGCACAGGGGGCTTTAGTTCACCCCTCCACTTT	CASSTGGFSSPLHF	TRBV9	TRBJ1-6	TRBD1	once
TGTGCCACCAGCAGAGTTCGGACAGGGGGTGTTCAGCCCCAGCATTTT	CATSRVRTGGVQPQHF	TRBV15	TRBJ1-5	TRBD1	-
TGTGCCAGCAGTCGAAGGTACAGGGCCAATCAGCCCCAGCATTTT	CASSRRYRANQPQHF	TRBV28	TRBJ1-5	-	few
TGTGCCAGCAGCCAGGGTGAAGGGACTGAAGCTTTCTTT	CASSQGEGTEAFF	TRBV2	TRBJ1-1	-	-
TGTGCCAGCAGTCTCGGTTCCCATCAGCCCCAGCATTTT	CASSLGSHQPQHF	TRBV25-1	TRBJ1-5	-	-
TGTGCCAGCAAAAGAACAGGGGGAATGAACACTGAAGCTTTCTTT	CASKRTGGMNTEAFF	TRBV7-6	TRBJ1-1	TRBD1	-
TGCGCCAGCAGGGACAGGGGTGGCGGCAACACTGAAGCTTTCTTT	CASRDRGGGNTEAFF	TRBV10-2	TRBJ1-1	TRBD1	-
TGCAGTGCTAGTGCTCCCAGCGGGCTATACAATGAGCAGTTCTTC	CSASAPSGLYNEQFF	TRBV20-1	TRBJ2-1	-	-
TGTGCCAGCAGTTCGGACAGAATAATTTATAGCAATCAGCCCCAGCATTTT	CASSSDRIIYSNQPQHF	TRBV28	TRBJ1-5	-	once
TGTGCCAGTAGTAAGTCCGGGACTAGCGACTACGAGCAGTACTTC	CASSKSGTSDYEQYF	TRBV19	TRBJ2-7	TRBD2	-
TGTGCCAGCTGTTCGGGGGAGGGGCCCTACACTGAAGCTTTCTTT	CASCSGEGPYTEAFF	TRBV6-5	TRBJ1-1	-	few
TGTGCCAGCAGCCAAGATTTACCCAGGGCTGAGACCCAGTACTTC	CASSQDLPRAETQYF	TRBV14	TRBJ2-5	-	-
TGTGCCCTGGACTCCTCTTGGGCTAGCGGGAGACCCTACGAGCAGTACTTC	CALDSSWASGRPYEQYF	TRBV30	TRBJ2-7	TRBD2	-
TGTGCCTGGAGTGTAGGTAGCGGGAGGGCCGCGAATGAGCAGTTCTTC	CAWSVGSGRAANEQFF	TRBV30	TRBJ2-1	TRBD2	-
TGCAGCGTTGAAGAGTATCCGGGGAGGGAGACCCAGTACTTC	CSVEEYPGRETQYF	TRBV29-1	TRBJ2-5	-	few
TGTGCCAGCAGTGAAAGCGGTAAGGGAGATCAGCCCCAGCATTTT	CASSESGKGDQPQHF	TRBV25-1	TRBJ1-5	-	-
TGTGCCAGCAGACTAGGGGAGACCCAGTACTTC	CASRLGETQYF	TRBV6-5	TRBJ2-5	-	-
TGCAGCTCGTTGGACAGGGGGCTTTCCAATGAGCAGTTCTTC	CSSLDRGLSNEQFF	TRBV29-1	TRBJ2-1	TRBD1	-
TGCGCCAGCAGTGGCTGGGCCTATGAAGCTTTCTTT	CASSGWAYEAFF	TRBV10-2	TRBJ1-1	-	-
TGTGCCAGCAGTGAAGCGGGCGGGGAAGCACCAAACTATGGCTACACCTTC	CASSEAGGEAPNYGYTF	TRBV2	TRBJ1-2	-	-
TGTGCCACCAGTGATCCCCGGCAGGGCGAGAACACTGAAGCTTTCTTT	CATSDPRQGENTEAFF	TRBV24-1	TRBJ1-1	-	-
TGTGCCAGTAGTCCACAGACAGGTCCCGGGGAGCTGTTTTTT	CASSPQTGPGELFF	TRBV19	TRBJ2-2	-	-
TGTGCCAGCAGTGAACTAGCCCACGGGGAGCTGTTTTTT	CASSELAHGELFF	TRBV6-1	TRBJ2-2	-	few
TGTGCCACCAGTGAACAGGGTCTTGGCTACACCTTC	CATSEQGLGYTF	TRBV24-1	TRBJ1-2	-	-
TGTGCCAGCAGCAATTCTGCAGGGGGCCACGAGCAGTACTTC	CASSNSAGGHEQYF	TRBV21-1	TRBJ2-7	-	-
TGTGCCAGCAGCAAAGACACTGACACTGAAGCTTTCTTT	CASSKDTDTEAFF	TRBV9	TRBJ1-1	-	-
TGTGCCTCACGGCAGGGCCCCTACGAGCAGTACTTC	CASRQGPYEQYF	TRBV6-5	TRBJ2-7	-	few
TGTGCCACCAGTGATTCCGGACAGGCCGGCTCCTACGAGCAGTACTTC	CATSDSGQAGSYEQYF	TRBV24-1	TRBJ2-7	TRBD1	few
TGTGCCACCAGTGATCCAGGACAGGGTCACGGCTACACCTTC	CATSDPGQGHGYTF	TRBV24-1	TRBJ1-2	TRBD1	-
TGTGCCAGCAGCTTAATTGGGGACAGGAAGAATGGCTACACCTTC	CASSLIGDRKNGYTF	TRBV7-3	TRBJ1-2	TRBD1	-
TGCGCCAGCAGCTTGGCATCGGGAGGTACCTACAATGAGCAGTTCTTC	CASSLASGGTYNEQFF	TRBV5-1	TRBJ2-1	TRBD2	-
TGCGCCAGCAGCTTGGGCTCTTTGGACAGGGCTACTGAAGCTTTCTTT	CASSLGSLDRATEAFF	TRBV5-1	TRBJ1-1	TRBD1	-
TGTGCCAGTAGTATCGAGGGAGGCGCTGAAGCTTTCTTT	CASSIEGGAEAFF	TRBV19	TRBJ1-1	-	-
TGTGCCAGCAGCGTTACAGGGGGCGCGGGGAACACTGAAGCTTTCTTT	CASSVTGGAGNTEAFF	TRBV9	TRBJ1-1	TRBD1	-
TGCGCCAGCAGTCATGTGGCAGGGGGCTTAGCAAATACGCAGTATTTT	CASSHVAGGLANTQYF	TRBV23-1	TRBJ2-3	TRBD1	few
TGTGCCAGTAGTAGGAGGGACGGCCCAATGAACACTGAAGCTTTCTTT	CASSRRDGPMNTEAFF	TRBV19	TRBJ1-1	-	-
TGTGCCAGCAGTTTACAGGGGGTGCTTGAGCAGTTCTTC	CASSLQGVLEQFF	TRBV12-3/TRBV12-4	TRBJ2-1	TRBD1	-
TGTGCCAGCAGTTATCAGGGCTTCTCTGGCTACACCTTC	CASSYQGFSGYTF	TRBV12-3/TRBV12-4	TRBJ1-2	-	-
TGTGCCAGCAGTGACAGCGCTAACTATGGCTACACCTTC	CASSDSANYGYTF	TRBV6-1	TRBJ1-2	-	-
TGTGCCAGCAGCCCGGACAGTGGCTCCTACGAGCAGTACTTC	CASSPDSGSYEQYF	TRBV5-4	TRBJ2-7	-	-
TGTGCCAGCAGCCGGAGGGCCGCTTATGGCTACACCTTC	CASSRRAAYGYTF	TRBV5-6	TRBJ1-2	-	-